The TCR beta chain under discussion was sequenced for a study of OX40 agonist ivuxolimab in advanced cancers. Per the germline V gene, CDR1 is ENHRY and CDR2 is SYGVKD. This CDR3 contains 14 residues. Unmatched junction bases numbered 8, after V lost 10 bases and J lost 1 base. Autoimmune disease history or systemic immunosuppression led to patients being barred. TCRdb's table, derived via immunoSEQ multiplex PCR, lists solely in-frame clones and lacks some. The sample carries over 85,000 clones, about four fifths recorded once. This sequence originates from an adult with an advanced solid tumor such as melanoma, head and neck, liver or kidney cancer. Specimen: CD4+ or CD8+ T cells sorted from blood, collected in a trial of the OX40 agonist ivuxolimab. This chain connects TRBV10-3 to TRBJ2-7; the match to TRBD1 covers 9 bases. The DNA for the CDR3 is TGTGCCAGCGCGACAGGGGGAAAGTCCTACGAGCAGTACTTC. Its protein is CASATGGKSYEQYF.